These T cell receptor beta chains were read from a single sample in a study of T-cell reconstitution after alpha-beta-depleted transplantation in children. TCRdb processed the PCR reads anew with MiXCR; each CDR3 protein has one entry. The sample yields around 250,000 distinct CDR3 sequences, 8.2% seen once. Sequenced here: PBMCs, mostly from graft donor cells, sampled 180 days after TCRalphabeta/CD19-depleted stem cell transplant. These receptors originate from a male patient between 10 and 17 years old who had a stem cell transplant for acute lymphoblastic leukemia, so the T cells may come from the graft donor. Both conserved end residues are part of each CDR3. The D gene is left open where the match is weak. Expanded clones are given a class, and other clones once, few, many or no size at all.

J gene: TRBJ1-1; D gene: -; V gene: TRBV12-3/TRBV12-4; clone size: many; CDR3 DNA: TGTGCCAGCACTCCCACAGGGAGGTTTGAGACTGAAGCTTTCTTT; CDR3 protein: CASTPTGRFETEAFF
J gene: TRBJ1-2; D gene: -; V gene: TRBV6-2/TRBV6-3; clone size: many; CDR3 DNA: TGTGCCAGCAGCACCCTAGGAGGGTCCCCCTATGGCTACACCTTC; CDR3 protein: CASSTLGGSPYGYTF
J gene: TRBJ1-6; D gene: -; V gene: TRBV19; clone size: -; CDR3 DNA: TGTGCCAGTAGCCGGGAGGGGAAGCATTCACCCCTCCACTTT; CDR3 protein: CASSREGKHSPLHF
J gene: TRBJ1-1; D gene: -; V gene: TRBV12-3/TRBV12-4; clone size: -; CDR3 DNA: TGTACCTGCAGTTTAGCGCTAAGTCGGGGCTCAGGGAACACTGAAGCTTTCTTT; CDR3 protein: CTCSLALSRGSGNTEAFF
J gene: TRBJ2-1; D gene: -; V gene: TRBV11-2; clone size: many; CDR3 DNA: TGTGCCAGCAGCACTAGCCAGGGCAATGAGCAGTTCTTC; CDR3 protein: CASSTSQGNEQFF
J gene: TRBJ1-2; D gene: -; V gene: TRBV12-3/TRBV12-4; clone size: many; CDR3 DNA: TGTGCCAGCGCAACTAACTATGGCTACACCTTC; CDR3 protein: CASATNYGYTF
J gene: TRBJ2-3; D gene: -; V gene: TRBV5-1; clone size: many; CDR3 DNA: TGCGCCAGCAGCTTGGTGGGGGGTGCCACAGATACGCAGTATTTT; CDR3 protein: CASSLVGGATDTQYF
J gene: TRBJ1-2; D gene: -; V gene: TRBV10-3; clone size: many; CDR3 DNA: TGTGCCATCAGTGAGTCAGAAGGGAACTATGGCTACACCTTC; CDR3 protein: CAISESEGNYGYTF
J gene: TRBJ1-3; D gene: TRBD1; V gene: TRBV6-2/TRBV6-3; clone size: many; CDR3 DNA: TGTGCCAGCAGTTACTCTTCGGCAGGGGGCGGAAACACCATATATTTT; CDR3 protein: CASSYSSAGGGNTIYF
J gene: TRBJ2-1; D gene: -; V gene: TRBV2; clone size: many; CDR3 DNA: TGTGCCAGCAGCCGGGACGACTCCTACAATGAGCAGTTCTTC; CDR3 protein: CASSRDDSYNEQFF
J gene: TRBJ1-2; D gene: -; V gene: TRBV7-2; clone size: few; CDR3 DNA: TGTGCCAGCAGAAAGAAGACTGAGACTAACTATGGCTACACCTTC; CDR3 protein: CASRKKTETNYGYTF
J gene: TRBJ1-3; D gene: -; V gene: TRBV5-1; clone size: many; CDR3 DNA: TGCGCCAGCAGCTGGAACACAGGGAGCTCTGGAAACACCATATATTTT; CDR3 protein: CASSWNTGSSGNTIYF
J gene: TRBJ2-5; D gene: TRBD2; V gene: TRBV10-2; clone size: few; CDR3 DNA: TGCGCCAGCAGTGATCTTCGGGGGGTGGGGATGGAGACCCAGTACTTC; CDR3 protein: CASSDLRGVGMETQYF
J gene: TRBJ1-5; D gene: -; V gene: TRBV12-5; clone size: many; CDR3 DNA: TGTGCTAGTGGTTTGGTGGTCGGGGAAGCGAATCAGCCCCAGCATTTT; CDR3 protein: CASGLVVGEANQPQHF
J gene: TRBJ1-2; D gene: TRBD1; V gene: TRBV2; clone size: many; CDR3 DNA: TGTGCCAGCAGTTCCGGGACAGTTAGCTACACCTTC; CDR3 protein: CASSSGTVSYTF
J gene: TRBJ2-7; D gene: TRBD2; V gene: TRBV11-1; clone size: -; CDR3 DNA: TGTGCCAGCAGCTCCCCTACTAGCGGGGGAGTCTACGAGCAGTACTTC; CDR3 protein: CASSSPTSGGVYEQYF
J gene: TRBJ1-6; D gene: TRBD1; V gene: TRBV20-1; clone size: -; CDR3 DNA: TGCAGTGCTAGACCAGGGGCGACAGGGGGCGAATCACCCCTCCACTTT; CDR3 protein: CSARPGATGGESPLHF
J gene: TRBJ1-3; D gene: -; V gene: TRBV20-1; clone size: many; CDR3 DNA: TGCAGTGCTGTACGGGCCAACTCTGGAAACACCATATATTTT; CDR3 protein: CSAVRANSGNTIYF
J gene: TRBJ2-1; D gene: -; V gene: TRBV2; clone size: many; CDR3 DNA: TGTGCCAGCAGTGAGCCGGGAAGCAATGAGCAGTTCTTC; CDR3 protein: CASSEPGSNEQFF
J gene: TRBJ2-6; D gene: -; V gene: TRBV6-5; clone size: -; CDR3 DNA: TGTGCCAGCAGTTTAACAGGGACTGGGGCCAACGGCCTGACTTTC; CDR3 protein: CASSLTGTGANGLTF